This is a list of T cell receptor beta chains from one sample in a study of blood T cell repertoires in COVID-19. Sequenced by immunoSEQ multiplex PCR; TCRdb stores in-frame clones only, minus some. Here the sample spans about 140,000 clones, roughly 85% being singletons. The specimen was PBMCs or T cells enriched from blood (not recorded which). These receptors were collected from a woman aged 45 to 65 who had recovered from COVID-19. The CDR3 runs from the conserved cysteine through the conserved F or W. A D gene is named only where the DNA matches it firmly. The listing skips clone size in some rows; elsewhere it reads once, few, many or a size class.

V gene,clone size,J gene,D gene,CDR3 protein,CDR3 DNA
TRBV6-1,-,TRBJ2-3,TRBD2,CASSEGLAGGDTQYF,TGTGCCAGCAGTGAGGGACTAGCGGGGGGTGATACGCAGTATTTT
TRBV27,-,TRBJ1-1,TRBD1,CASSSGQGGAEAFF,TGTGCCAGCAGTTCGGGACAGGGAGGGGCTGAAGCTTTCTTT
TRBV6-5,-,TRBJ2-3,-,CAVDLAGTDTQYF,TGTGCCGTCGACCTGGCGGGTACAGATACGCAGTATTTT
TRBV19,few,TRBJ2-3,TRBD2,CASSIGLASTDTQYF,TGTGCCAGTAGTATCGGACTAGCTTCGACAGATACGCAGTATTTT
TRBV7-9,-,TRBJ1-4,-,CASSLAAALSEKLFF,TGTGCCAGCAGCTTAGCGGCGGCCTTGTCGGAAAAACTGTTTTTT
TRBV6-5,-,TRBJ1-1,TRBD1,CASSPGDRRTEAFF,TGTGCCAGCAGTCCCGGGGACAGGCGGACTGAAGCTTTCTTT
TRBV7-3,-,TRBJ1-5,-,CASSPGAGQPQHF,TGTGCCAGCAGCCCAGGGGCTGGTCAGCCCCAGCATTTT
TRBV7-2,-,TRBJ2-5,TRBD2,CASSLALGGGAMSETQYF,TGTGCCAGCAGCTTAGCGCTTGGCGGGGGGGCCATGAGCGAGACCCAGTACTTC
TRBV7-2,-,TRBJ2-5,TRBD1,CASRPGGLQETQYF,TGTGCCAGTAGGCCAGGGGGCCTCCAAGAGACCCAGTACTTC
TRBV19,-,TRBJ1-1,-,CASSIVSGRTEAFF,TGTGCCAGTAGTATAGTGTCGGGGAGAACTGAAGCTTTCTTT
TRBV4-2,medium-sized,TRBJ2-5,TRBD2,CASSIRTSGTQETQYF,TGTGCCAGCAGCATCCGGACTAGCGGGACCCAAGAGACCCAGTACTTC
TRBV2,-,TRBJ1-2,-,CATQQWREGYTF,TGTGCCACCCAACAGTGGAGGGAGGGCTACACCTTC
TRBV4-1,-,TRBJ2-5,-,CASSQDTGQETQYF,TGCGCCAGCAGCCAAGACACGGGTCAAGAGACCCAGTACTTC
TRBV19,-,TRBJ2-2,TRBD2,CASSISLAGGHRELFF,TGTGCCAGTAGTATAAGTCTAGCGGGGGGGCACCGGGAGCTGTTTTTT
TRBV27,-,TRBJ2-1,TRBD1,CASRTGTINEQFF,TGTGCCAGCCGGACAGGGACCATAAATGAGCAGTTCTTC
TRBV28,few,TRBJ2-2,-,CASSLPSTGELFF,TGTGCCAGCAGTTTGCCCAGCACCGGGGAGCTGTTTTTT
TRBV6-5,-,TRBJ2-6,-,CASSWTDGANVLTF,TGTGCCAGCAGTTGGACAGATGGGGCCAACGTCCTGACTTTC
TRBV7-9,-,TRBJ2-5,TRBD2,CASTSLAGGPEETQYF,TGTGCCAGCACCTCATTAGCGGGAGGGCCCGAAGAGACCCAGTACTTC
TRBV4-1,-,TRBJ1-1,TRBD1,CASSQGGGQAVGAFF,TGCGCCAGCAGCCAAGGGGGGGGACAGGCGGTAGGAGCTTTCTTT
TRBV30,-,TRBJ1-1,-,CAWRWQNTEAFF,TGTGCCTGGAGGTGGCAGAACACTGAAGCTTTCTTT
TRBV6-5,-,TRBJ2-5,TRBD2,CATLRRGAETQYF,TGTGCCACCTTAAGGCGGGGGGCAGAGACCCAGTACTTC
TRBV9,-,TRBJ2-2,TRBD1,CASSAGQALYTGELFF,TGTGCCAGCAGCGCGGGACAGGCCCTCTACACCGGGGAGCTGTTTTTT
TRBV9,-,TRBJ1-2,-,CASSPPLAGVNYGYTF,TGTGCCAGCAGCCCCCCCCTCGCGGGGGTAAACTATGGCTACACCTTC
TRBV15,-,TRBJ1-1,-,CATSNQDTPRAFF,TGTGCCACCAGCAATCAGGACACCCCGAGGGCTTTCTTT
TRBV2,-,TRBJ1-2,-,CASSETGYGYTF,TGTGCCAGCAGTGAAACCGGCTATGGCTACACCTTC
TRBV28,-,TRBJ1-5,-,CASSSGGYNQPQHF,TGTGCCAGCAGCTCGGGGGGCTACAATCAGCCCCAGCATTTT
TRBV3-1/TRBV3-2,-,TRBJ2-7,TRBD2,CASSQGLAGGTLGEQYF,TGTGCCAGCAGCCAAGGACTAGCGGGAGGGACGCTGGGCGAGCAGTACTTC
TRBV6-6,-,TRBJ2-7,-,CASSSTWTDPYF,TGTGCCAGCAGTTCCACATGGACAGACCCGTACTTC
TRBV5-4,-,TRBJ2-5,TRBD2,CASSLSAGGWRETQYF,TGTGCCAGCAGCCTATCGGCGGGGGGGTGGAGAGAGACCCAGTACTTC
TRBV3-1/TRBV3-2,-,TRBJ2-2,-,CASTTGMTGELFF,TGTGCCAGCACCACAGGGATGACCGGGGAGCTGTTTTTT
TRBV5-1,-,TRBJ1-4,-,CASSLAQAGEKLFF,TGCGCCAGCAGCTTGGCACAGGCGGGGGAAAAACTGTTTTTT
TRBV28,-,TRBJ2-2,-,CASSFSPGGGGTGELFF,TGTGCCAGCAGTTTTTCGCCGGGAGGGGGCGGCACCGGGGAGCTGTTTTTT
TRBV25-1,-,TRBJ1-6,-,CASRAAQQSPLHF,TGTGCCAGCAGGGCCGCACAGCAATCACCCCTCCACTTT
TRBV5-1,-,TRBJ1-1,-,CASSLALTVLNTEAFF,TGCGCCAGCAGCTTGGCCCTGACAGTATTGAACACTGAAGCTTTCTTT
TRBV2,-,TRBJ2-1,-,CASSELTGLINNEQFF,TGTGCCAGCAGCGAATTGACAGGCTTGATTAACAATGAGCAGTTCTTC
TRBV19,few,TRBJ1-1,-,CASSITGLNTEAFF,TGTGCCAGTAGTATAACAGGGCTGAACACTGAAGCTTTCTTT
TRBV29-1,-,TRBJ1-2,-,CSVVLGPAEGYTF,TGCAGCGTTGTTTTAGGACCAGCGGAGGGCTACACCTTC
TRBV4-2,-,TRBJ2-1,TRBD2,CASSQELAGGRAEQFF,TGTGCCAGCAGCCAGGAACTAGCGGGGGGGCGGGCTGAGCAGTTCTTC
TRBV7-2,-,TRBJ2-5,TRBD1,CASSSKSGTVLQETQYF,TGTGCCAGCAGCTCTAAATCCGGGACAGTACTCCAAGAGACCCAGTACTTC
TRBV5-1,-,TRBJ1-4,TRBD1,CASSVLRGQSNEKLFF,TGCGCCAGCAGCGTCCTCCGGGGACAGAGTAATGAAAAACTGTTTTTT
TRBV25-1,-,TRBJ2-5,TRBD1,CASSAPLGQDKETQYF,TGTGCCAGCAGTGCACCCCTAGGACAGGATAAAGAGACCCAGTACTTC
TRBV29-1,few,TRBJ1-1,-,CSVVGNRRIEAFF,TGCAGCGTTGTTGGGAACCGGAGGATTGAAGCTTTCTTT